This T cell receptor (beta chain) comes out of a study of radiation and T cells in renal cell carcinoma. Study background: Nephrectomy followed 15 Gy stereotactic body radiation by 4 weeks. General study findings and limits: Top tumor clonotypes rose in blood 2 weeks post-radiation, then contracted.

The table came from immunoSEQ multiplex PCR; TCRdb's copy has only in-frame clones and leaves some out. The sample comprises roughly 100,000 clones, 70% to 85% of which are singletons, and 6% to 7% rests with the top ten. Documented time point: baseline pretreatment blood. Treatment denoted: 15 Gy SBRT to primary tumor, nephrectomy 4 weeks later. Blood was sampled at baseline, 2 weeks and 4 weeks after SBRT. In regard to this clone: Antigen: not known.

Germline V CDR1 and CDR2: WNHNN, SYGVQD (reference sequence). V gave up 0 bases and J gave up 5 bases, with 11 bases separating them. CDR3 size: 15 residues. This receptor was identified in a man between 60 and 75 years old with renal cell carcinoma. The V and J genes are TRBV10-1 and TRBJ2-1, with TRBD2 as a possible D gene (5 bases). The specimen was blood, collected from a patient whose treatment included radiotherapy and nephrectomy. CDR3 DNA: TGCGCCAGCAGTGAGTCGACCGTCGGGGACAATGAGCAGTTCTTC. It codes for CASSESTVGDNEQFF.